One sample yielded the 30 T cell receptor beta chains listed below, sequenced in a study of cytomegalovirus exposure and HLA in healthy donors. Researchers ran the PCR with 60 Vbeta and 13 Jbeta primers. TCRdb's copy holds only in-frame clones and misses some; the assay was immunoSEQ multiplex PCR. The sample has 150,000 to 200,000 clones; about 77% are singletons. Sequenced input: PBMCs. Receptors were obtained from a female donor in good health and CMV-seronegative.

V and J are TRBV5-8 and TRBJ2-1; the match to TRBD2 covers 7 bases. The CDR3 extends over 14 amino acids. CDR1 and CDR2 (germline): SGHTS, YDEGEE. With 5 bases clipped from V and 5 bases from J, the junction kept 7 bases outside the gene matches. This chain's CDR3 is CASSWGGSNNEQFF. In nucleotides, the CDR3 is TGTGCCAGCAGTTGGGGGGGTTCGAACAATGAGCAGTTCTTC. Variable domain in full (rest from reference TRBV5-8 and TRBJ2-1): EAGVTQSPTHLIKTRGQQATLRCSPISGHTSVYWYQQALGLGLQFLLWYDEGEERNRGNFPPRFSGRQFPNYSSELNVNALELEDSALYLCASSWGGSNNEQFFGPGTRLTVL.

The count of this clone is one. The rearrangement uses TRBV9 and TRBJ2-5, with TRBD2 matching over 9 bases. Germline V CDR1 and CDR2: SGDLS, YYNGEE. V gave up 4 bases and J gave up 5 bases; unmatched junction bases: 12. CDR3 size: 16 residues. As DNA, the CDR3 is TGTGCCAGCAGCTCAGGTCTAGCGGGGACTATGGAGACCCAGTACTTC. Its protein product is CASSSGLAGTMETQYF.

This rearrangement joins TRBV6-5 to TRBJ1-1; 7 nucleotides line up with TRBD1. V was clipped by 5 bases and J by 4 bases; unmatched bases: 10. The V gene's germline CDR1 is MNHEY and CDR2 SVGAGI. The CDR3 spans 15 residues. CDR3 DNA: TGTGCCAGCAGTCTCTGGACAGGAGAAGGCACTGAAGCTTTCTTT. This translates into CASSLWTGEGTEAFF.

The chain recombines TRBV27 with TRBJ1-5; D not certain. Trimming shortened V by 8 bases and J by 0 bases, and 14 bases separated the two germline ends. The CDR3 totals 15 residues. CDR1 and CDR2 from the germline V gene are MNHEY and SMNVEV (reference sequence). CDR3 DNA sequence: TGTGCCAGCCTTCCGGCGGTGAATAGCAATCAGCCCCAGCATTTT. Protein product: CASLPAVNSNQPQHF.

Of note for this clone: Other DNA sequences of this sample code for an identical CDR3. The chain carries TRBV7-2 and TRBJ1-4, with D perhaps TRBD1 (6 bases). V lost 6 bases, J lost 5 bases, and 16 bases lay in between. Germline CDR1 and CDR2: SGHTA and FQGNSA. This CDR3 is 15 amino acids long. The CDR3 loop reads CASSLTGLQNEKLFF. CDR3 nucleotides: TGTGCCAGCAGTCTCACAGGGCTTCAAAATGAAAAACTGTTTTTT.

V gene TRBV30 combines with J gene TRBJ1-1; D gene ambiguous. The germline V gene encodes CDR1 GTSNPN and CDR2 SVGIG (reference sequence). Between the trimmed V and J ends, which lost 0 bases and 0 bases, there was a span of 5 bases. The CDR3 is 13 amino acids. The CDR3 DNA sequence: TGTGCCTGGAGTGTAGGAGTGAACACTGAAGCTTTCTTT. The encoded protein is CAWSVGVNTEAFF.

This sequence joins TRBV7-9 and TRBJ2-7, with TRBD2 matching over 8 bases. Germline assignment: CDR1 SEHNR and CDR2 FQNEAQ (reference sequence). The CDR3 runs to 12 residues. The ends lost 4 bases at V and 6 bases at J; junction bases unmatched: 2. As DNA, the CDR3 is TGTGCCAGCAGCTGGACTAGCCGCGAGCAGTACTTC. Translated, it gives CASSWTSREQYF.

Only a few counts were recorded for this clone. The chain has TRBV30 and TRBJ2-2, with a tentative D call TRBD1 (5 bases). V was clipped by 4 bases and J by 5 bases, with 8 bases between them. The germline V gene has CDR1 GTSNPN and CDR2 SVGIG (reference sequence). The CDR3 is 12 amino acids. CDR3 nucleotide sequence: TGTGCCTGGACAGGGAATACCGGGGAGCTGTTTTTT. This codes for CAWTGNTGELFF.

Here the CDR3 reads CASSPSLAGAYNEQFF. The CDR3, as DNA: TGTGCCAGCAGCCCATCCCTAGCGGGAGCTTACAATGAGCAGTTCTTC. The chain joins TRBV5-6 to TRBJ2-1; 10 positions agree with TRBD2. This CDR3 spans 16 amino acids. Germline CDR1 SGHDT, CDR2 YYEEEE. V lost 4 bases and J lost 4; bases outside the gene matches: 8.

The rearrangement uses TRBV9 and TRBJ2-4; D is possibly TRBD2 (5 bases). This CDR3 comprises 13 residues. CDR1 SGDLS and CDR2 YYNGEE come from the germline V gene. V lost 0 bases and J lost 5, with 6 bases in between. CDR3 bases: TGTGCCAGCAGCGTAGACGGGGAAAACATTCAGTACTTC. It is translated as CASSVDGENIQYF.

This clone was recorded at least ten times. In nucleotides, the CDR3 is TGTGCCAGCTCACCAACAGGGTCGCTTGAAAAACTGTTTTTT. This translates into CASSPTGSLEKLFF. The chain has TRBV18 and TRBJ1-4, with D perhaps matching TRBD1 (6 bases). The CDR3 sequence is 14 residues long. Trimming left V 2 bases short and J 7 bases short, with 11 bases between. Germline V gene lookup returns CDR1 KGHSH and CDR2 LQKENI.

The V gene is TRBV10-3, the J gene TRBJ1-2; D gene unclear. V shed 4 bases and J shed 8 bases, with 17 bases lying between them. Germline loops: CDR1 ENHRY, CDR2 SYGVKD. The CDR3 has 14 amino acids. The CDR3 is CAISAPGSGGGYTF. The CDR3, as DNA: TGTGCCATCAGTGCCCCGGGGTCTGGAGGCGGCTACACCTTC.

The CDR3: CASSYFPVSYEQYF. In nucleotides, the CDR3 is TGTGCCAGCAGTTACTTTCCAGTATCCTACGAGCAGTACTTC. The V and J genes are TRBV6-5 and TRBJ2-7, with D unclear. Trimming took off 1 base at V and 1 base at J, with 8 bases between the two ends. Per germline, CDR1 MNHEY and CDR2 SVGAGI. The length of the CDR3 is 14 residues.

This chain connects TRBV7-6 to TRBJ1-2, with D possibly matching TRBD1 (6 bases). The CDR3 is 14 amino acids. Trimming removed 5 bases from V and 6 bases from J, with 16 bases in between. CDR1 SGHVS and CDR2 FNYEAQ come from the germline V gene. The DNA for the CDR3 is TGTGCCAGCAGCCCCGCGGGGGGCGTTGATGGCTACACCTTC. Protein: CASSPAGGVDGYTF.

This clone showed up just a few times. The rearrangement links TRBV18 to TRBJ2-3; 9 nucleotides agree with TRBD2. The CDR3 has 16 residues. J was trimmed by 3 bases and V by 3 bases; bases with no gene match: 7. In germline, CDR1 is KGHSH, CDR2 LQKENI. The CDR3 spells CASSPRLAGETDTQYF. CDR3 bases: TGTGCCAGCTCACCCCGATTAGCGGGGGAAACAGATACGCAGTATTTT.

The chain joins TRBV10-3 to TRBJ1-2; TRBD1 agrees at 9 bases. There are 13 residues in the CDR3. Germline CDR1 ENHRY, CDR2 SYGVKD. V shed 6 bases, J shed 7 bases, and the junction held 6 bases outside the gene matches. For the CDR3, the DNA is TGTGCCATCAGAGGGGACAGGGAAGGTGGCTACACCTTC. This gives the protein CAIRGDREGGYTF.

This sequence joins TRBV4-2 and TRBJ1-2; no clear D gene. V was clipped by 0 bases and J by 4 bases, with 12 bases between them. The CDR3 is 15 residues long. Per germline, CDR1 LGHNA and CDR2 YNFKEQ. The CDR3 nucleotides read TGTGCCAGCAGCCAAGAAGGAGGGCTGGTCTATGGCTACACCTTC. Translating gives CASSQEGGLVYGYTF.

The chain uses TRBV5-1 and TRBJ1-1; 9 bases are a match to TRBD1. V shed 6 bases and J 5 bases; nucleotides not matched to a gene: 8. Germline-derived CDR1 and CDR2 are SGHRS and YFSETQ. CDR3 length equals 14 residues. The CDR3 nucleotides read TGCGCCAGCACCGAAACAGGGGGCGGGACTGAAGCTTTCTTT. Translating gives CASTETGGGTEAFF.

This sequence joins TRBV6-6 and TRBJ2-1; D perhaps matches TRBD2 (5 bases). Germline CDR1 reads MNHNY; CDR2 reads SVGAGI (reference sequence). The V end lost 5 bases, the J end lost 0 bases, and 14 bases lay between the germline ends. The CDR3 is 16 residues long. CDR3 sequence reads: CASSNGLGSSYNEQFF. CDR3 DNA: TGTGCCAGCAGTAACGGACTGGGAAGCTCCTACAATGAGCAGTTCTTC.

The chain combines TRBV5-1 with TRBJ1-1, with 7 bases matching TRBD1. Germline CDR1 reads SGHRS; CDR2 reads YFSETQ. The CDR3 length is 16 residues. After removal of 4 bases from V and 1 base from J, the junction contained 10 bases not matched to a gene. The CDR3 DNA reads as TGCGCCAGCAGCGCGGAGACAGGGAAAAGGAACACTGAAGCTTTCTTT. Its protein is CASSAETGKRNTEAFF.

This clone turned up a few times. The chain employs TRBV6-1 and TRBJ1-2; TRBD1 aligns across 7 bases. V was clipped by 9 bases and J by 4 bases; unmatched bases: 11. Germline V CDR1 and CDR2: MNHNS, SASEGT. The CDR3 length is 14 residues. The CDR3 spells CASATAGGAYGYTF. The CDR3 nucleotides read TGTGCCAGTGCGACGGCAGGGGGAGCCTATGGCTACACCTTC.

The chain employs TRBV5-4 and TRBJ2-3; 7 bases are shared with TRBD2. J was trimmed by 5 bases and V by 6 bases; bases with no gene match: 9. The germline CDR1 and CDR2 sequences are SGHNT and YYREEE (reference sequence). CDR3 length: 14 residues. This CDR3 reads CASNPGLRGDTQYF. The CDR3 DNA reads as TGTGCCAGCAACCCGGGACTAAGGGGAGATACGCAGTATTTT.

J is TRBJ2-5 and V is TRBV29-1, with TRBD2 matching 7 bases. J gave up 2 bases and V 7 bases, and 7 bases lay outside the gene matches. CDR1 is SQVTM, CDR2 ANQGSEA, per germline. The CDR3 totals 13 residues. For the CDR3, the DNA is TGCAGCGCCCTGACTAGCAGTCAAGAGACCCAGTACTTC. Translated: CSALTSSQETQYF.

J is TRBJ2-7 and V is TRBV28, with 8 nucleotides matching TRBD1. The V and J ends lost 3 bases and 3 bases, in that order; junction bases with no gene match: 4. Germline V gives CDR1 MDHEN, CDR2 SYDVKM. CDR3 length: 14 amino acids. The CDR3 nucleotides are TGTGCCAGCAGTTTTTCCGACAGGGGCTACGAGCAGTACTTC. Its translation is CASSFSDRGYEQYF.

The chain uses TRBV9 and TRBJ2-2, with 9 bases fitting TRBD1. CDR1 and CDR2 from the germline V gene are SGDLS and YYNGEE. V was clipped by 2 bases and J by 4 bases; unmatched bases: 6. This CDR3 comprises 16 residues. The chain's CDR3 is CASSVYGTGITGELFF. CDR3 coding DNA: TGTGCCAGCAGCGTCTACGGGACAGGGATCACCGGGGAGCTGTTTTTT.

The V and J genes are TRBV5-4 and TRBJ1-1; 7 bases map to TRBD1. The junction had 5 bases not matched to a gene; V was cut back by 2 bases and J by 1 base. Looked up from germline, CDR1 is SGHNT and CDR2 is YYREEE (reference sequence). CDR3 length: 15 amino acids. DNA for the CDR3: TGTGCCAGCAGCTTCCCCGGGACAGCGAACACTGAAGCTTTCTTT. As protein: CASSFPGTANTEAFF.

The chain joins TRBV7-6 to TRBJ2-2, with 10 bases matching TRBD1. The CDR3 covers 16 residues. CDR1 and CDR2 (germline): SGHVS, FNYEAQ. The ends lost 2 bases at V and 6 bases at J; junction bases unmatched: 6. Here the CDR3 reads CASSLLTGGASGELFF. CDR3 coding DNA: TGTGCCAGCAGCTTATTGACAGGGGGCGCGTCCGGGGAGCTGTTTTTT.

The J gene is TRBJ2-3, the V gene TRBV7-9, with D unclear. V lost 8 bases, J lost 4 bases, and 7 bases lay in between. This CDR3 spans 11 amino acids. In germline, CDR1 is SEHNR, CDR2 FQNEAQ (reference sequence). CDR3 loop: CASSSADTQYF. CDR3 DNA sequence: TGTGCCAGCTCCAGCGCAGATACGCAGTATTTT.

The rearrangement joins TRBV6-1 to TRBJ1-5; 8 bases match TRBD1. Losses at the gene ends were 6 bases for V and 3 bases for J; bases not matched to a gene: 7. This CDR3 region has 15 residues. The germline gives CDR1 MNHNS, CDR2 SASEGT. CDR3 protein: CASRPRTGPNQPQHF. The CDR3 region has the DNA TGTGCCAGCAGACCTAGGACAGGGCCCAATCAGCCCCAGCATTTT.

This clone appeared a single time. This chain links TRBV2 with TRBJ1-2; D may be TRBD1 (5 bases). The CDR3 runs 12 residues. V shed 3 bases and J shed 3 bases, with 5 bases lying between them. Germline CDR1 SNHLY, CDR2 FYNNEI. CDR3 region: CASSETDYGYTF. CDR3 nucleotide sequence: TGTGCCAGCAGTGAGACAGACTATGGCTACACCTTC.